Each of the 18 T cell receptor beta chains below was sequenced from the same sample in a study of cytomegalovirus exposure and HLA in healthy donors. 13 Jbeta primers and 60 Vbeta primers were used for the PCR. Using immunoSEQ multiplex PCR, the repertoire was profiled, and TCRdb retains in-frame clones only, with some absent. The sample lists approximately 220,000 clones; around four fifths were seen once. The sample comprised PBMCs. These receptors were taken from a boy aged 2 to 10 in good health and CMV-seronegative.

The rearrangement uses TRBV29-1 and TRBJ1-2; TRBD1 aligns across 8 bases. The CDR3 is 14 residues long. The V gene end was trimmed by 7 bases and the J gene end by 8 bases; junction bases not matched to a gene: 15. The germline gives CDR1 SQVTM, CDR2 ANQGSEA. In nucleotides, the CDR3 is TGCAGCGCTATGTTCCCCGACAGGGGCGAAGGCTACACCTTC. As protein: CSAMFPDRGEGYTF.

The chain combines TRBV27 with TRBJ1-2, with TRBD1 identical over 11 bases. The J segment lost 6 bases and the V segment lost 2 bases, leaving 5 bases of the junction unmatched. Germline CDR1 and CDR2: MNHEY and SMNVEV (reference sequence). The CDR3 has 15 residues. CDR3 loop: CASSLRDRGYHGYTF. In nucleotides, the CDR3 is TGTGCCAGCAGTTTAAGGGACAGGGGGTATCATGGCTACACCTTC.

The rearrangement uses TRBV30 and TRBJ1-2; 9 bases are shared with TRBD1. From germline, CDR1 is GTSNPN and CDR2 SVGIG (reference sequence). V lost 4 bases to trimming and J lost 1 base; unmatched junction nucleotides: 7. This CDR3 has 15 residues. CDR3 sequence (DNA): TGTGCCTGGACCCCCGGGACAGGGAGTAACTATGGCTACACCTTC. Its protein is CAWTPGTGSNYGYTF.

This clone was found a few times. The chain employs TRBV5-1 and TRBJ2-7; 9 positions agree with TRBD1. The CDR3 has 13 residues. The V gene end was trimmed by 4 bases and the J gene end by 6 bases; junction bases not matched to a gene: 5. The germline V gene encodes CDR1 SGHRS and CDR2 YFSETQ. The CDR3 region has the DNA TGCGCCAGCAGCCTAGGACAGGGGCGCGAGCAGTACTTC. Translating it yields CASSLGQGREQYF.

This chain connects TRBV6-4 to TRBJ2-3; the D is unclear. Trimming took 6 bases from V and 1 from J, leaving 11 bases between them. Germline-derived CDR1 and CDR2 are MRHNA and SNTAGT. The CDR3 extends over 14 amino acids. DNA for the CDR3: TGTGCCAGCAGCTCTACCCCGGGCACAGATACGCAGTATTTT. It encodes CASSSTPGTDTQYF.

The rearrangement links TRBV30 to TRBJ2-7, with TRBD2 identical over 10 bases. CDR3 length: 18 amino acids. Trimming cost V 2 bases and J 1 base; bases outside gene matches: 14. The V gene's germline CDR1 is GTSNPN and CDR2 SVGIG (reference sequence). The CDR3 DNA follows: TGTGCCTGGAGTATACAGGAAAGTCTAGCGGGAGTATCCTACGAGCAGTACTTC. Translating it yields CAWSIQESLAGVSYEQYF.

This chain joins TRBV14 and TRBJ2-7; D remains unclear. V lost 1 base and J 4 bases, leaving 11 bases between the germline ends. Looked up from germline, CDR1 is SGHDN and CDR2 is FVKESK. The CDR3 is 14 residues long. This chain's CDR3 is CASSQGLVWYEQYF. The CDR3, as DNA: TGTGCCAGCAGCCAAGGGCTAGTCTGGTACGAGCAGTACTTC.

J is TRBJ2-2 and V is TRBV6-6, with 7 nucleotides matching TRBD2. There are 14 residues in the CDR3. Germline V gene data show CDR1 as MNHNY and CDR2 as SVGAGI (reference sequence). The V gene end was trimmed by 11 bases and the J gene end by 4 bases; junction bases not matched to a gene: 10. CDR3: CAHQRDLGTGELFF. CDR3 DNA sequence: TGTGCCCACCAGCGGGACTTGGGCACCGGGGAGCTGTTTTTT.

V usage is TRBV18 and J usage is TRBJ2-1; 7 bases line up with TRBD2. This CDR3 has 12 amino acids. Germline CDR1 reads KGHSH; CDR2 reads LQKENI. With V trimmed by 5 bases and J by 9 bases, 4 bases remained unmatched. Written as DNA, the CDR3 is TGTGCCAGCTCATCCACGGGGGGTGAGCAGTTCTTC. Translated: CASSSTGGEQFF.

The table lists this clone with a count of one. This chain links TRBV7-9 with TRBJ2-1; D is ambiguous. Germline CDR1 is SEHNR and CDR2 is FQNEAQ (reference sequence). This CDR3 is 13 amino acids long. The V end lost 1 base, the J end lost 6 bases, and 7 bases lay between the germline ends. The CDR3 loop is CASSLGPRNEQFF. The CDR3 DNA follows: TGTGCCAGCAGCTTAGGTCCGCGCAATGAGCAGTTCTTC. The variable domain in full, with the rest retrieved from reference TRBV7-9 and TRBJ2-1, is DTGVSQNPRHKITKRGQNVTFRCDPISEHNRLYWYRQTLGQGPEFLTYFQNEAQLEKSRLLSDRFSAERPKGSFSTLEIQRTEQGDSAMYLCASSLGPRNEQFFGPGTRLTVL.

The chain uses TRBV7-6 and TRBJ2-2, with a possible D match to TRBD2 (5 bases). The CDR3 length is 17 residues. The V end was cut by 3 bases, the J end by 0 bases, with 14 bases between. The germline V gene encodes CDR1 SGHVS and CDR2 FNYEAQ. Here the CDR3 reads CASSLGRGQPNTGELFF. CDR3 nucleotides: TGTGCCAGCAGCTTGGGGAGAGGGCAGCCGAACACCGGGGAGCTGTTTTTT.

The chain employs TRBV28 and TRBJ1-2, with TRBD1 identical over 10 bases. The CDR3 is 13 amino acids. The trim removed 4 bases at V and 8 bases at J, leaving 4 bases unmatched. Germline-derived CDR1 and CDR2 are MDHEN and SYDVKM. The CDR3 coding sequence is TGTGCCAGCAGTTCTGGGACAGGGGAAGGCTACACCTTC. Its translation is CASSSGTGEGYTF.

The V call is TRBV7-6, the J call TRBJ1-1; a weak D match, TRBD1 (5 bases). With 5 bases removed from V and 5 bases from J, the gap between germline ends came to 15 bases. CDR3 length equals 14 residues. Germline assignment: CDR1 SGHVS and CDR2 FNYEAQ. The CDR3 here is CASSPMGEGTEAFF. CDR3 coding DNA: TGTGCCAGCAGCCCGATGGGGGAGGGAACTGAAGCTTTCTTT.

The CDR3 reads CASSFEAGYGYTF. DNA of the CDR3: TGTGCCAGCAGCTTTGAAGCCGGCTATGGCTACACCTTC. The rearrangement links TRBV5-8 to TRBJ1-2; the D is unclear. Trimming removed 2 bases at V and 4 bases at J, with 9 bases between. CDR1 is SGHTS, CDR2 YDEGEE, per germline. CDR3 length: 13 amino acids.

J is TRBJ1-6 and V is TRBV30; 7 bases line up with TRBD1. Trimming at V came to 3 bases and at J to 9 bases, leaving 8 bases not matched to a gene. The CDR3 is 14 amino acids. Looked up from germline, CDR1 is GTSNPN and CDR2 is SVGIG (reference sequence). The CDR3 coding sequence is TGTGCCTGGAGCGCTCGACAGGGTTTTTCACCCCTCCACTTT. It is translated as CAWSARQGFSPLHF.

The chain joins TRBV5-1 to TRBJ2-7, with 7 bases aligning to TRBD1. There are 14 residues in the CDR3. Germline V CDR1 and CDR2: SGHRS, YFSETQ. J gave up 0 bases and V 4 bases, and 4 bases lay outside the gene matches. The CDR3 protein is CASSLTGSSYEQYF. CDR3 coding DNA: TGCGCCAGCAGCCTGACAGGGAGCTCCTACGAGCAGTACTTC.

The chain is built from TRBV30 and TRBJ1-1, with D possibly TRBD1 on 6 matching bases. The CDR3 is made up of 12 amino acids. V lost 5 bases and J 5 bases, leaving 12 bases between the germline ends. Germline V gives CDR1 GTSNPN, CDR2 SVGIG (reference sequence). CDR3 residues: CAWWGGETEAFF. The CDR3 bases are TGTGCCTGGTGGGGGGGCGAGACTGAAGCTTTCTTT. Full variable domain (outside the CDR3, taken from reference TRBV30 and TRBJ1-1): SQTIHQWPATLVQPVGSPLSLECTVEGTSNPNLYWYRQAAGRGLQLLFYSVGIGQISSEVPQNLSASRPQDRQFILSSKKLLLSDSGFYLCAWWGGETEAFFGQGTRLTVV.

This chain uses TRBV18 with TRBJ1-2; 10 nucleotides match TRBD1. The V gene end was trimmed by 3 bases and the J gene end by 2 bases; junction bases not matched to a gene: 6. Germline CDR1 reads KGHSH; CDR2 reads LQKENI. The CDR3 consists of 16 residues. The CDR3 spells CASSPTSGQGNYGYTF. The CDR3, as DNA: TGTGCCAGCTCACCGACGTCGGGACAGGGGAACTATGGCTACACCTTC. Drawing the rest from reference TRBV18 and TRBJ1-2, the complete variable domain is NAGVMQNPRHLVRRRGQEARLRCSPMKGHSHVYWYRQLPEEGLKFMVYLQKENIIDESGMPKERFSAEFPKEGPSILRIQQVVRGDSAAYFCASSPTSGQGNYGYTFGSGTRLTVV.